Listed here are 32 T cell receptor beta chains from one sample, sequenced in a study of T cells in Graves' hyperthyroidism and ophthalmopathy. RNA transcripts served as the template for amplifying TCR beta CDR3 regions. The HTBI set primed first-round TCR CDR3 RT-PCR. One entry per CDR3 protein, called by TCRdb with MiXCR from the multiplex PCR reads. The repertoire includes over 200,000 distinct CDR3 sequences, approximately 17% of them detected once, and approximately 50% sits in the top ten. Sequencing input: blood. These receptors came from a man over 45 with Graves' hyperthyroidism.

This clonotype was observed many times. This chain links TRBV11-3 with TRBJ2-1; D might be TRBD2 (6 bases). CDR1 and CDR2 (germline): SGHNT, YENEEA. The CDR3 contains 14 residues. V lost 6 bases and J lost 10, with 19 bases in between. In nucleotides, the CDR3 is TGTGCCAGCAGTCAAGTGGCGCGGGACGGCGAGCAGTTCTTC. Translation gives CASSQVARDGEQFF.

The table lists this clonotype with many counts. The J gene is TRBJ2-3, the V gene TRBV6-2 or TRBV6-3; weak D call: TRBD2 (6 bases). Per the germline V gene, CDR1 is MNHEY and CDR2 is SVGEGT. The CDR3 is made up of 16 amino acids. V dropped 2 bases and J dropped 3 bases, with 15 bases sitting between them. The CDR3 nucleotides read TGTGCCAGCAGTTACGGAATTCAGGGAGGTACAGATACGCAGTATTTT. It specifies CASSYGIQGGTDTQYF.

This clonotype came up many times. The gene calls are TRBV11-2 and TRBJ2-5, with D tentatively TRBD1 (5 bases). Looked up from germline, CDR1 is SGHAT and CDR2 is FQNNGV. The V gene lost 1 base and the J gene lost 3 bases, with 15 bases spanning the gap. The length of the CDR3 is 16 residues. CDR3 DNA sequence: TGTGCCAGCAGCTTAGTTAACCAGGGATCCGAAGAGACCCAGTACTTC. It encodes CASSLVNQGSEETQYF.

This clonotype was detected many times. This chain uses TRBV18 with TRBJ1-2; no reliable D call. The CDR3 is 13 amino acids. Per the germline V gene, CDR1 is KGHSH and CDR2 is LQKENI. Trimming stripped 7 bases from V and 8 bases from J, with 17 bases between. The CDR3 loop is CASYLDSSGGYTF. CDR3 DNA: TGTGCCAGCTACTTGGACTCTTCCGGCGGCTACACCTTC.

This clonotype was observed at least ten times. V gene TRBV10-3 combines with J gene TRBJ2-5; TRBD1 is a possible D gene (5 bases). The germline V and J ends were trimmed by 4 bases and 0 bases, with 6 bases remaining between them. In germline, CDR1 is ENHRY, CDR2 SYGVKD. The CDR3 contains 13 residues. DNA for the CDR3: TGTGCCATCAGTGTAGGGGACCAAGAGACCCAGTACTTC. This translates into CAISVGDQETQYF.

This clonotype showed up many times. This chain links TRBV11-2 with TRBJ2-7, with D perhaps matching TRBD2 (5 bases). This CDR3 has 14 amino acids. CDR1 SGHAT and CDR2 FQNNGV come from the germline V gene. V lost 0 bases to trimming and J lost 1 base, with 7 bases between them. CDR3 coding DNA: TGTGCCAGCAGCTTAGAACGGGGTTCCTACGAGCAGTACTTC. It specifies CASSLERGSYEQYF.

This clonotype has at least ten counts. The chain employs TRBV20-1 and TRBJ2-1; 11 positions agree with TRBD2. The germline V gene has CDR1 DFQATT and CDR2 SNEGSKA (reference sequence). J gave up 6 bases and V 3 bases, and 7 bases lay outside the gene matches. The CDR3 runs 15 residues. The chain's CDR3 is CSASRSSGRANEQFF. CDR3 nucleotides: TGCAGTGCTAGTCGCAGTAGCGGGAGGGCCAATGAGCAGTTCTTC.

This clonotype was counted at least ten times. J is TRBJ2-1 and V is TRBV7-9; D remains ambiguous. Germline CDR1 reads SEHNR; CDR2 reads FQNEAQ (reference sequence). This CDR3 is built from 16 residues. The V end was cut by 0 bases, the J end by 8 bases, with 17 bases between. CDR3 DNA sequence: TGTGCCAGCAGCTTAGCGGAGTTGACTCGTGGCGATGAGCAGTTCTTC. Translating it yields CASSLAELTRGDEQFF.

The sample holds many counts of this clonotype. V is TRBV5-1 and J is TRBJ1-1; 9 positions match TRBD1. Germline-derived CDR1 and CDR2 are SGHRS and YFSETQ. The CDR3 loop spans 14 amino acids. V lost 7 bases to trimming and J lost 4 bases; unmatched junction nucleotides: 8. In DNA, the CDR3 is TGCGCCAGCTCGAGGGACAGGGTCCCCACTGAAGCTTTCTTT. Translation: CASSRDRVPTEAFF.

The CDR3 sequence: CSAQGTVSSPLHF. The CDR3 coding sequence is TGCAGTGCTCAAGGGACAGTCAGTTCACCCCTCCACTTT. The chain is built from TRBV20-1 and TRBJ1-6; the match to TRBD1 covers 7 bases. V was pared by 5 bases and J by 9 bases, with 7 bases of the junction left unmatched. Germline loops: CDR1 DFQATT, CDR2 SNEGSKA (reference sequence). The CDR3 runs 13 residues.

This sequence joins TRBV5-1 and TRBJ2-7; no reliable D call. The V gene lost 4 bases and the J gene lost 5 bases, with 16 bases spanning the gap. The CDR3 spans 14 residues. Germline-derived CDR1 and CDR2 are SGHRS and YFSETQ. Here the CDR3 reads CASSTRPPANEQYF. CDR3 nucleotides: TGCGCCAGCAGCACCCGACCGCCCGCCAACGAGCAGTACTTC.

This clonotype was found many times. The gene calls are TRBV11-2 and TRBJ2-4; 11 bases agree with TRBD2. The germline V gene has CDR1 SGHAT and CDR2 FQNNGV. J lost 10 bases, V lost 3 bases, and 14 bases had no gene match. CDR3 length: 17 amino acids. CDR3 region: CASSLGSLAGGPWIQYF. In nucleotides, the CDR3 is TGTGCCAGCAGCTTGGGGTCGCTAGCGGGAGGCCCGTGGATTCAGTACTTC.

V usage is TRBV5-8 and J usage is TRBJ2-1; D is undetermined. Trimming stripped 4 bases from V and 7 bases from J, with 15 bases between. CDR3 length equals 14 residues. The V gene's germline CDR1 is SGHTS and CDR2 YDEGEE. CDR3 in DNA: TGTGCCAGCAGCCCCCCCCGTCCCGGAAATGAGCAGTTCTTC. Amino acid sequence: CASSPPRPGNEQFF.

This clonotype occurred a few times. The chain couples TRBV6-1 to TRBJ1-1; D is uncertain. The V gene's germline CDR1 is MNHNS and CDR2 SASEGT. Trimming stripped 6 bases from V and 4 bases from J, with 12 bases between. The CDR3 length is 13 residues. In DNA form, the CDR3 reads TGTGCCAGCAGGAGTCCTATGGGCACTGAAGCTTTCTTT. It codes for CASRSPMGTEAFF.

This clonotype was detected only a few times. The chain uses TRBV18 and TRBJ2-3, with D uncertain. Germline V gives CDR1 KGHSH, CDR2 LQKENI. This CDR3 has 15 residues. Trimming took off 4 bases at V and 0 bases at J, with 11 bases between the two ends. CDR3 region: CASSREATSTDTQYF. DNA for the CDR3: TGTGCCAGCTCACGTGAAGCGACCAGCACAGATACGCAGTATTTT. Full variable domain (outside the CDR3, taken from reference TRBV18 and TRBJ2-3): NAGVMQNPRHLVRRRGQEARLRCSPMKGHSHVYWYRQLPEEGLKFMVYLQKENIIDESGMPKERFSAEFPKEGPSILRIQQVVRGDSAAYFCASSREATSTDTQYFGPGTRLTVL.

This clonotype has a count of ten or more. V gene TRBV28 combines with J gene TRBJ2-3, with TRBD2 as a possible D gene (6 bases). This CDR3 comprises 17 residues. Trimming pared 5 bases from V and 6 bases from J, leaving 24 bases between. Germline V gene data show CDR1 as MDHEN and CDR2 as SYDVKM. This chain's CDR3 is CASSQGGGTGTLDTQYF. The CDR3 DNA reads TGTGCCAGCAGTCAAGGAGGAGGGACGGGCACTTTGGATACGCAGTATTTT.

This clonotype was detected many times. This chain connects TRBV20-1 to TRBJ2-1; 7 nucleotides agree with TRBD2. CDR1 DFQATT and CDR2 SNEGSKA come from the germline V gene (reference sequence). The CDR3 has 16 residues. The junction had 10 bases not matched to a gene; V was cut back by 0 bases and J by 5 bases. This CDR3 reads CSARDTKTSAHNEQFF. The DNA for the CDR3 is TGCAGTGCTAGAGACACCAAAACTAGCGCCCACAATGAGCAGTTCTTC.

The V gene is TRBV5-1, the J gene TRBJ2-7, with D possibly being TRBD1 or TRBD2 (6 bases each). The CDR3 sequence is 15 residues long. The germline V and J ends were trimmed by 0 bases and 3 bases, with 13 bases remaining between them. Germline assignment: CDR1 SGHRS and CDR2 YFSETQ. CDR3 amino acids: CASSLDGGRLYEQYF. The CDR3 region has the DNA TGCGCCAGCAGCTTGGATGGGGGGCGGCTCTACGAGCAGTACTTC.

The gene calls are TRBV19 and TRBJ2-5; no clear D. The CDR3 contains 14 residues. CDR1 LNHDA and CDR2 SQIVND come from the germline V gene (reference sequence). Trimming cost V 3 bases and J 0 bases, with 8 bases left between them. CDR3 loop: CASSIGLYQETQYF. CDR3 nucleotides: TGTGCCAGTAGTATTGGTCTATACCAAGAGACCCAGTACTTC.

The chain links TRBV5-1 to TRBJ1-4; 7 bases agree with TRBD1. CDR3 size: 16 residues. V lost 0 bases and J lost 8; bases outside the gene matches: 10. The germline gives CDR1 SGHRS, CDR2 YFSETQ. The CDR3 coding sequence is TGCGCCAGCAGCTTGGCCCGACAGGGCCTGGGAGAAAAACTGTTTTTT. This translates into CASSLARQGLGEKLFF.

The table lists this clonotype with many counts. The gene calls are TRBV7-6 and TRBJ2-1; 11 bases fit TRBD2. The V segment lost 5 bases and the J segment 3 bases; nucleotides outside the gene matches: 18. CDR3 length: 20 amino acids. Germline values: CDR1 SGHVS, CDR2 FNYEAQ. In nucleotides, the CDR3 is TGTGCCAGCAGCCCGCTTAGGACAGTACCTAGCGGGAGGATCTACAATGAGCAGTTCTTC. Amino acid sequence: CASSPLRTVPSGRIYNEQFF.

In this sample, this clonotype turned up a few times. The CDR3 loop reads CSARDHGGFYNSPLHF. CDR3 DNA: TGCAGTGCTAGAGATCACGGGGGGTTCTATAATTCACCCCTCCACTTT. The V and J genes are TRBV20-1 and TRBJ1-6, with D possibly being TRBD1 (5 bases). The CDR3 has 16 residues. Germline V lookup: CDR1 DFQATT, CDR2 SNEGSKA (reference sequence). Between the trimmed V and J ends, which lost 0 bases and 3 bases, there was a span of 12 bases.

This clonotype came up many times. V is TRBV4-2 and J is TRBJ2-7; D possibly corresponds to TRBD2 (6 bases). Germline lookup yields CDR1 LGHNA and CDR2 YNFKEQ. The CDR3 is 15 amino acids. Trimming removed 1 base from V and 0 bases from J, with 10 bases in between. The CDR3 nucleotides are TGTGCCAGCAGCCAAGTCGAGCGGGCCTCCTACGAGCAGTACTTC. Residues: CASSQVERASYEQYF.

Of note for this clonotype: This CDR3 fails to terminate in the conserved phenylalanine or tryptophan, so it likely reflects a read error. V usage is TRBV11-2 and J usage is TRBJ2-7; perhaps D is TRBD1 or TRBD2 (6 bases each). The V end lost 3 bases, the J end lost 0 bases, and 15 bases lay between the germline ends. Germline CDR1 and CDR2: SGHAT and FQNNGV. The CDR3 loop spans 16 amino acids. This CDR3 reads CASSFWGAGASYEQYS. CDR3 nucleotide sequence: TGTGCCAGCAGCTTTTGGGGGGCAGGGGCCTCCTACGAGCAGTACTCC.

This clonotype was picked up many times. The chain has TRBV13 and TRBJ2-1; 11 positions match TRBD2. This CDR3 region has 17 residues. Germline V lookup: CDR1 PRHDT, CDR2 FYEKMQ (reference sequence). Trimming took 5 bases from V and 2 from J; bases not matched to a gene: 8. CDR3 protein: CASSEAIAGGPYNEQFF. The CDR3 DNA reads TGTGCCAGCAGCGAAGCTATAGCGGGAGGGCCCTACAATGAGCAGTTCTTC.

V usage is TRBV12-3 or TRBV12-4 and J usage is TRBJ2-7; 9 nucleotides align to TRBD2. V dropped 5 bases and J dropped 7; count of bases not matched to a gene: 9. This CDR3 has 14 amino acids. This chain's CDR3 is CASSLSGRSWEQYF. Here the CDR3 DNA reads TGTGCCAGCAGTCTTAGCGGGAGATCGTGGGAGCAGTACTTC.

The J gene is TRBJ2-1, the V gene TRBV5-4; 8 bases agree with TRBD2. CDR1 is SGHNT and CDR2 is YYREEE in the germline V gene (reference sequence). Losses at the gene ends were 4 bases for V and 4 bases for J; bases not matched to a gene: 4. CDR3 size: 14 residues. As DNA, the CDR3 is TGTGCCAGCAGCCCCAGCGGGAGATACAATGAGCAGTTCTTC. It encodes CASSPSGRYNEQFF.

The chain is built from TRBV12-3 or TRBV12-4 and TRBJ2-2; tentatively, D is TRBD1 or TRBD2 (5 bases each). V was shortened by 6 bases and J by 4 bases, with 21 bases between the two germline ends. The CDR3 contains 17 residues. The CDR3 loop reads CASSPSIFEGFTGELFF. DNA of the CDR3: TGTGCCAGCAGCCCATCGATCTTTGAGGGGTTCACCGGGGAGCTGTTTTTT.

Ten or more counts support this clonotype. The DNA for the CDR3 is TGTGCCAGCAGCCTCGGGACAGGAGGAGATCAGCCCCAGCATTTT. Its translation: CASSLGTGGDQPQHF. The gene calls are TRBV3-1 and TRBJ1-5, with TRBD1 identical over 8 bases. This CDR3 is 15 amino acids long. CDR1 and CDR2 from the germline V gene are LGHDT and YNNKEL (reference sequence). The J segment lost 5 bases and the V segment lost 4 bases, leaving 7 bases of the junction unmatched.

This clonotype was recorded many times. The V and J genes are TRBV11-2 and TRBJ2-3, with D tentatively TRBD1 or TRBD2 (5 bases each). CDR3 length equals 15 residues. Per germline, CDR1 SGHAT and CDR2 FQNNGV. V gave up 7 bases and J gave up 6 bases, with 20 bases separating them. The DNA for the CDR3 is TGTGCCAGCAACCGCCCGGGACGCCAGGCGGATACGCAGTATTTT. Amino acids: CASNRPGRQADTQYF.

This clonotype has ten or more counts. The J gene is TRBJ2-7, the V gene TRBV7-9, with TRBD1 identical over 8 bases. Trimming at V came to 5 bases and at J to 3 bases, leaving 9 bases not matched to a gene. This CDR3 is 15 amino acids long. Germline V gene lookup returns CDR1 SEHNR and CDR2 FQNEAQ (reference sequence). CDR3 in DNA: TGTGCCAGCAGCCTAGGACAGGGAGACCACTACGAGCAGTACTTC. It yields the protein CASSLGQGDHYEQYF.

This clonotype was seen many times. The chain joins TRBV28 to TRBJ1-2, with TRBD1 matching 8 bases. This CDR3 region has 14 residues. The germline gives CDR1 MDHEN, CDR2 SYDVKM. The V gene end was trimmed by 2 bases and the J gene end by 4 bases; junction bases not matched to a gene: 3. In DNA, the CDR3 is TGTGCCAGCAGTTTAATCGGGACAGGCTATGGCTACACCTTC. This translates into CASSLIGTGYGYTF.